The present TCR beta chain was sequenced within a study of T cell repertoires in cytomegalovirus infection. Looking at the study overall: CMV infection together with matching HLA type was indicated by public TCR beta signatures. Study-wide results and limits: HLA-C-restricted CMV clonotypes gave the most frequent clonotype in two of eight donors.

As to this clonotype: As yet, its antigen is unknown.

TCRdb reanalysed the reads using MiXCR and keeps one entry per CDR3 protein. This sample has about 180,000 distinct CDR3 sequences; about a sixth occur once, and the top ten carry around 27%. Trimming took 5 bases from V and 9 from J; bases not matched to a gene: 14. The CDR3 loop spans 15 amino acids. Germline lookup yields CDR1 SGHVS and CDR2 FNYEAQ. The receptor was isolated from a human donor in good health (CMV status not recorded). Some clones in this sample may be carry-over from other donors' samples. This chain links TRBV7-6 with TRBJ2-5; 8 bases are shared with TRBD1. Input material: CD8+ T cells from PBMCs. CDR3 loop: CASSPLGTGLEAQYF. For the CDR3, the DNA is TGTGCCAGCAGCCCTTTAGGGACAGGCCTTGAGGCCCAGTACTTC.